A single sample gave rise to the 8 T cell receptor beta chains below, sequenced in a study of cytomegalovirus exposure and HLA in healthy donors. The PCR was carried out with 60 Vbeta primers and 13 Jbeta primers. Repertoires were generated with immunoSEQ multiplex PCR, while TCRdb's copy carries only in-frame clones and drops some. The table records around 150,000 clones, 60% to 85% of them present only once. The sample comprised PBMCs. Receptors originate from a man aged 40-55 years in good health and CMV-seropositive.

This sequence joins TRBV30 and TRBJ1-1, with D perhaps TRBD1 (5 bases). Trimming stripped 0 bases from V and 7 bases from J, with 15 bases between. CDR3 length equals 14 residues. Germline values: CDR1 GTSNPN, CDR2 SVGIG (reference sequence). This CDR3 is CAWSVLRGFDEAFF. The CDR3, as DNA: TGTGCCTGGAGTGTACTTCGGGGGTTCGATGAAGCTTTCTTT.

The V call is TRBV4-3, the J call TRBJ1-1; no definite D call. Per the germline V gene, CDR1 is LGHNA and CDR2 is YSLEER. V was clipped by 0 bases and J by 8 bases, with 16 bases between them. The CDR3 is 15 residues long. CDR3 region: CASSQDRVWRPEAFF. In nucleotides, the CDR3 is TGCGCCAGCAGCCAAGATCGAGTGTGGAGACCCGAAGCTTTCTTT.

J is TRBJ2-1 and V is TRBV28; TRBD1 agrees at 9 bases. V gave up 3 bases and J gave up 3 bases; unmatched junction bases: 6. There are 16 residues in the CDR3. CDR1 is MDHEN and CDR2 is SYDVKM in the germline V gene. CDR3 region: CASSFPGQGIYNEQFF. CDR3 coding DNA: TGTGCCAGCAGTTTCCCGGGACAGGGAATCTACAATGAGCAGTTCTTC.

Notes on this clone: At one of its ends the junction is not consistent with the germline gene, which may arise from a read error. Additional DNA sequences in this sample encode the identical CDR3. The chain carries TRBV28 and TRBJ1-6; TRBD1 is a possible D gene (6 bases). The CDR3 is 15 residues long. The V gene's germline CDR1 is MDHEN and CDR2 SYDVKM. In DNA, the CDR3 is TGTGCCAGCAGAACAGGGCTCTCCTATAATTCCCCCCTCCACTTT. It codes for CASRTGLSYNSPLHF.

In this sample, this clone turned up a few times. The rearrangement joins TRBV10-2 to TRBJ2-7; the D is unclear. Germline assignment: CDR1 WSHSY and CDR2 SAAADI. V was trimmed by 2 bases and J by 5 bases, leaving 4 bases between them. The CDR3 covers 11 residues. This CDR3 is CASSENNEQYF. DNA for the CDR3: TGCGCCAGCAGTGAGAACAACGAGCAGTACTTC.

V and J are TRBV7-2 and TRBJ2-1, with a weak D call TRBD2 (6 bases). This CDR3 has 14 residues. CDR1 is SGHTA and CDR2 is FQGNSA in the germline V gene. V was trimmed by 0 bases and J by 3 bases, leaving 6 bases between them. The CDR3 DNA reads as TGTGCCAGCAGCTTAGCGGGGGGCTACAATGAGCAGTTCTTC. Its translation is CASSLAGGYNEQFF.

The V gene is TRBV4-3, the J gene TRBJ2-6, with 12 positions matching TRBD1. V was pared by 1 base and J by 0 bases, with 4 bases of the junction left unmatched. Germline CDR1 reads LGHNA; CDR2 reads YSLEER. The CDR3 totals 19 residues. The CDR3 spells CASSQGRDRGPSGANVLTF. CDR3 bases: TGCGCCAGCAGCCAAGGACGGGACAGGGGGCCCTCTGGGGCCAACGTCCTGACTTTC.

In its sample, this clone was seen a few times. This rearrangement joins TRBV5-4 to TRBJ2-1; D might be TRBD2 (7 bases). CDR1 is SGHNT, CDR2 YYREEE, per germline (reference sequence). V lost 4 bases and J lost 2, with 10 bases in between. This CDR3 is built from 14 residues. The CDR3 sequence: CASSRGGAYNEQFF. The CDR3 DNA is TGTGCCAGCAGCAGGGGGGGGGCCTACAATGAGCAGTTCTTC.